Here is one T cell receptor (beta chain) with its context. No antigen is known for it. This sample's treatment: approximately nine-day PBMC culture with coronavirus spike peptide pools or control peptides (ViraFEST assay). Deletions cut 4 bases from V and 0 bases from J, with 13 bases between. CDR1 is SGHNT and CDR2 is YYREEE in the germline V gene (reference sequence). The CDR3 covers 15 residues. The entry originates in a study of vaccination and CD4 T cells after COVID-19. Across the study: Post-diagnosis, post-COVID samples were collected after a median 101 days, ranging 35 to 161. A CEFX pool, an HIV-1 Nef pool, or no peptide went to control cultures.

Sequencing of DNA taken from cultured CD4+ T cells relied on the Oncomine TCR Beta short-read assay. Cultures of CD4+ T cells served as the source for extracting genomic DNA. TCRdb reanalysed the PCR reads using MiXCR and keeps one entry per CDR3 protein. The data show more than 20,000 distinct CDR3 sequences, around 63% seen once. This TCR derives from a human donor who had recovered from COVID-19. The V call is TRBV5-4, the J call TRBJ1-1; D is unresolved. Sequencing was carried out using CD4+ T cells from blood, cultured in vitro. In DNA, the CDR3 is TGTGCCAGCAGCCCCTACGGCCGTGTGAACACTGAAGCTTTCTTT. It yields the protein CASSPYGRVNTEAFF.